The rows below give T cell receptor beta chains drawn from one sample of a study of control samples from healthy donors and cancer patients. Clones were sequenced by immunoSEQ multiplex PCR, and TCRdb holds only the in-frame ones, with some missing. The sample contains roughly 130,000 clones, approximately 94% of which appear only once. The specimen was blood. The receptor set was obtained from a man younger than 40 in good health. The CDR3 runs from the conserved cysteine through the conserved F or W. D genes are given only for firm matches.

>TRBV11-2|NA
CASSLRGYTF
>TRBV30|TRBD1
CAWGTDNTEAFF
>TRBV5-1|NA
CASKVPGSTEAFF
>TRBV10-3|NA
CAISDRGDTDTQYF
>TRBV6-2/TRBV6-3|TRBD1
CASSYSTGLRGPTDTQYF
>TRBV9|TRBD1
CASSVGGQGGQPQHF
>TRBV5-5|NA
CASSPTWGGGYGYTF
>TRBV5-4|NA
CASTHGNEQFF
>TRBV19|NA
CARRRHPRQKTQYF
>TRBV28|NA
CASRTNTEAFF
>TRBV5-1|TRBD1
CASSSQGADTGELFF
>TRBV28|TRBD1
CASITWGGRGQGSNQPQHF
>TRBV14|TRBD2
CASSQGAGVYYEQYF
>TRBV7-2|NA
CASSQLAYGYTF
>TRBV3-1/TRBV3-2|NA
CASSPSGTYDQPQHF
>TRBV30|NA
CAWRGVTYNSPLHF
>TRBV6-2/TRBV6-3|NA
CASSYVGTGELFF
>TRBV9|NA
CASSPRSGQGTDTQYF
>TRBV10-3|NA
CAIGRPDNQPQHF
>TRBV12-3/TRBV12-4|NA
CASSQGPYEQYF
>TRBV28|NA
CASSLRAGRADTQYF
>TRBV10-3|NA
CAISGQLNTEAFF
>TRBV7-3|TRBD1
CASSPTTGGRTDTQYF
>TRBV11-2|NA
CASSRSRGWETQYF
>TRBV27|NA
CASSMRGSPLHF
>TRBV27|NA
CASSYGQPSGNTIYF
>TRBV4-1|NA
CASSQNPCQGCTAGELFF
>TRBV4-1|TRBD2
CASRREGAYEQYF
>TRBV9|NA
CASSEGGVGDEQYF